The clone carrying this T cell receptor beta chain was counted ten times or more. First hyperthyroidism diagnosis is when the blood sample was obtained, before any ophthalmopathy symptoms. The data stem from a study of T cells in Graves' hyperthyroidism and ophthalmopathy. Study information: Peripheral blood sampling occurred at initial diagnosis, before any treatment.

RNA transcripts yielded amplified TCR beta CDR3 regions. The HTBI primer set drove a first-round RT-PCR of the TCR CDR3. TCRdb re-called the multiplex PCR reads through MiXCR, storing one row per CDR3 protein. In the table there are under 450,000 distinct CDR3 sequences, about a sixth of which are singletons. This CDR3 comprises 11 residues. V was clipped by 2 bases and J by 9 bases, with 5 bases between them. CDR1 and CDR2 from the germline V gene are LGHDT and YNNKEL (reference sequence). The source is a woman in her twenties or thirties with Graves' hyperthyroidism that later progressed to Graves' ophthalmopathy. The chain links TRBV3-1 to TRBJ2-1; D is ambiguous. Sequencing was done on a sample of blood. The CDR3 spells CASSQSFEQFF. The CDR3 DNA reads TGTGCCAGCAGCCAAAGCTTTGAGCAGTTCTTC.